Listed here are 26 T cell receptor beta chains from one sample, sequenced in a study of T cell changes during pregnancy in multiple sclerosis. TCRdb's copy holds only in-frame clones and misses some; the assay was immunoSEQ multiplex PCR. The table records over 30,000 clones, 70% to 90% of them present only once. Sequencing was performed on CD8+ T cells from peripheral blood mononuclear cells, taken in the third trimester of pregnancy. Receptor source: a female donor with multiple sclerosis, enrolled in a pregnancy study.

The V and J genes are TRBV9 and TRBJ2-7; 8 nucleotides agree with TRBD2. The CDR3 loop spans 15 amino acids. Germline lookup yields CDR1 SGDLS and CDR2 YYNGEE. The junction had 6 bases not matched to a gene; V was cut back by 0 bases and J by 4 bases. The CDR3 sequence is CASSVATSGPYEQYF. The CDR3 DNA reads TGTGCCAGCAGCGTAGCCACTAGCGGACCTTACGAGCAGTACTTC. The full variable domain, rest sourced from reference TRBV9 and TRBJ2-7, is DSGVTQTPKHLITATGQRVTLRCSPRSGDLSVYWYQQSLDQGLQFLIQYYNGEERAKGNILERFSAQQFPDLHSELNLSSLELGDSALYFCASSVATSGPYEQYFGPGTRLTVT.

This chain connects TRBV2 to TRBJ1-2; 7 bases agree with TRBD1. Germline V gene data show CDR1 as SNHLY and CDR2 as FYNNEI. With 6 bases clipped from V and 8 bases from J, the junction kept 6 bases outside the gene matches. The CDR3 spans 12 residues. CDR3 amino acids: CASSLTGQGYTF. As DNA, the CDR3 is TGTGCCAGCAGCCTGACAGGGCAGGGCTACACCTTC.

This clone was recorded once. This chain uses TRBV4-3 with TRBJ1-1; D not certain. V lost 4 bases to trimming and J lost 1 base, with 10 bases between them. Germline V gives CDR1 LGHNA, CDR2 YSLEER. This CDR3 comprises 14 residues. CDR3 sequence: CASSPSASNTEAFF. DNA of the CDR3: TGCGCCAGCAGCCCTTCTGCGTCGAACACTGAAGCTTTCTTT.

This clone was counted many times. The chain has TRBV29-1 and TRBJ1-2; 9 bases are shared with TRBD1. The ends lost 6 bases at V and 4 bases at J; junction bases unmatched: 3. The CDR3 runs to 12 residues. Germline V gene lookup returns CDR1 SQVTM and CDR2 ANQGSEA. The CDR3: CSVETGGYGYTF. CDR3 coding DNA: TGCAGCGTCGAGACAGGGGGCTATGGCTACACCTTC.

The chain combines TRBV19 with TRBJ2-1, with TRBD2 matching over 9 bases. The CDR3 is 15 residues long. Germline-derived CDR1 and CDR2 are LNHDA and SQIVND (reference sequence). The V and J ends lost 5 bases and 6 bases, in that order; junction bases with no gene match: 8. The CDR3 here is CASSQGRGGRNEQFF. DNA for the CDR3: TGTGCCAGTAGTCAAGGGCGGGGGGGCCGCAATGAGCAGTTCTTC.

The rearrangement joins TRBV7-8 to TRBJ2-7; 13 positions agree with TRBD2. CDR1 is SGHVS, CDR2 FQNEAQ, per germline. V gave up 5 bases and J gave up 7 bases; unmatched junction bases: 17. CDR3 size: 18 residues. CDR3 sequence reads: CASSIPPGLAGAYGEQYF. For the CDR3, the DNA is TGTGCCAGCAGCATCCCCCCTGGACTAGCGGGGGCCTATGGAGAGCAGTACTTC.

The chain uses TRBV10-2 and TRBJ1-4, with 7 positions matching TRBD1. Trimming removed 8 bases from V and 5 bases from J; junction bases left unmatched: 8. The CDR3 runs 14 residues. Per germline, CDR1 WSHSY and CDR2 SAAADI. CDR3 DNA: TGCGCCAGCGGGCGGGACAGCGCGAATGAAAAACTGTTTTTT. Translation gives CASGRDSANEKLFF.

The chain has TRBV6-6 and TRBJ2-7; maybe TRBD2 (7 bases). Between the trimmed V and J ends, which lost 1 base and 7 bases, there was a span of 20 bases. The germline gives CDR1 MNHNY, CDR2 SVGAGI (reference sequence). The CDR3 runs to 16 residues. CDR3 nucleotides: TGTGCCAGCAGTTACTATCGGGGGGCCCCACTTGGGGAGCAGTACTTC. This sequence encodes CASSYYRGAPLGEQYF.

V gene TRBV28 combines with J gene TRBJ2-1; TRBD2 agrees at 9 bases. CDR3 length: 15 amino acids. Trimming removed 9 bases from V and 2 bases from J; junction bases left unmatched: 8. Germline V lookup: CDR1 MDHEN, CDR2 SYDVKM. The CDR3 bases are TGTGCCAGTGGATGGAGCGGGGGGACCTACAATGAGCAGTTCTTC. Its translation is CASGWSGGTYNEQFF.

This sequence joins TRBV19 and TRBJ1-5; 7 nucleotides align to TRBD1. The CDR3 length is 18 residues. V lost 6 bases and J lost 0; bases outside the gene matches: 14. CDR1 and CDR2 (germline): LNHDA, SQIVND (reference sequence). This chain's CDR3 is CASSSDDRVGYSNQPQHF. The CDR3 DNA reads TGTGCCAGTAGCAGCGACGACAGGGTCGGGTATAGCAATCAGCCCCAGCATTTT.

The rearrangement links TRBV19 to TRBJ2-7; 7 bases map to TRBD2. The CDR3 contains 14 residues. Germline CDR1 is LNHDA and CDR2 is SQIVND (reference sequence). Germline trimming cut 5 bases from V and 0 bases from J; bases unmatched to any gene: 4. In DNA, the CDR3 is TGTGCCAGTAGTTGGGGAGGGAGCTCCTACGAGCAGTACTTC. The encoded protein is CASSWGGSSYEQYF.

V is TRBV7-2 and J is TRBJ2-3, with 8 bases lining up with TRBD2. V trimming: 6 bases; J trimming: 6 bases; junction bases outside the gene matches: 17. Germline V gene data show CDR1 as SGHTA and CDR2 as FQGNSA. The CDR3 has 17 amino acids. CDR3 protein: CASRPPGRGARADTQYF. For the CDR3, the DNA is TGTGCCAGCAGGCCCCCCGGGAGGGGAGCGCGAGCTGATACGCAGTATTTT.

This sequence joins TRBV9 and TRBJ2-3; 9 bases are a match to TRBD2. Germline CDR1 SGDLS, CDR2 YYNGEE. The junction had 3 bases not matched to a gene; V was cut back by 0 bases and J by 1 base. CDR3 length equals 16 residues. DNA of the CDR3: TGTGCCAGCAGCGTAGGCCTAGCGGGGCGCACAGATACGCAGTATTTT. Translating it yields CASSVGLAGRTDTQYF. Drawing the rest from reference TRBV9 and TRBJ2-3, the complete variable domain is DSGVTQTPKHLITATGQRVTLRCSPRSGDLSVYWYQQSLDQGLQFLIQYYNGEERAKGNILERFSAQQFPDLHSELNLSSLELGDSALYFCASSVGLAGRTDTQYFGPGTRLTVL.

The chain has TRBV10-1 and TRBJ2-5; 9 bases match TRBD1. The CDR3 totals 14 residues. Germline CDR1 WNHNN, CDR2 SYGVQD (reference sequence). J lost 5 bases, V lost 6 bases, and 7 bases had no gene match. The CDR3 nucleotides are TGCGCCAGCAGCCCGGGACAGGGTGTGGAGACCCAGTACTTC. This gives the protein CASSPGQGVETQYF.

Written as DNA, the CDR3 is TGTGCCAGCTCGGCTCTGGGAGGACTCGAAGAGACCCAGTACTTC. This sequence encodes CASSALGGLEETQYF. The chain carries TRBV6-1 and TRBJ2-5, with D possibly TRBD2 on 6 matching bases. V was pared by 8 bases and J by 3 bases, with 19 bases between. The CDR3 runs 15 residues. The germline CDR1 and CDR2 sequences are MNHNS and SASEGT.

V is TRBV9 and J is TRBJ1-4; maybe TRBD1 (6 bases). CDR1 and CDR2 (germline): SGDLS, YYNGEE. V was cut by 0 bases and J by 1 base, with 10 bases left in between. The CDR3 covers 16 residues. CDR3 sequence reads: CASSVAGVGTNEKLFF. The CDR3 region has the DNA TGTGCCAGCAGCGTAGCAGGGGTAGGAACTAATGAAAAACTGTTTTTT.

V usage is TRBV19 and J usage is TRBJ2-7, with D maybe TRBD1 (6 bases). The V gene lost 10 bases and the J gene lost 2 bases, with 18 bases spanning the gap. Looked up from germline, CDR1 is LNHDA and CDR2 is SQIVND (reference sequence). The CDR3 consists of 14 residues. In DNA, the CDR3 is TGTGCCACCCAACTATCGGCAGGGGCCTACGAGCAGTACTTC. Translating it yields CATQLSAGAYEQYF.

This chain's CDR3 is CASSLNVRGAIYEQYF. DNA of the CDR3: TGTGCCAGCAGCTTAAACGTCCGGGGGGCCATCTACGAGCAGTACTTC. The chain employs TRBV7-2 and TRBJ2-7; D might be TRBD2 (7 bases). Germline CDR1 and CDR2: SGHTA and FQGNSA. The CDR3 length is 16 residues. Trimming took off 2 bases at V and 3 bases at J, with 17 bases between the two ends.

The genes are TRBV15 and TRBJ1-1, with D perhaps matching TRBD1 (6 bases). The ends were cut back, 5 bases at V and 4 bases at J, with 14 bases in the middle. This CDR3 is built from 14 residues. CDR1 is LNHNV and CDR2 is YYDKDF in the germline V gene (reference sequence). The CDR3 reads CATSGAPDSTEAFF. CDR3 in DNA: TGTGCCACCAGCGGAGCTCCGGACAGCACTGAAGCTTTCTTT. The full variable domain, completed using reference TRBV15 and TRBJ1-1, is DAMVIQNPRYQVTQFGKPVTLSCSQTLNHNVMYWYQQKSSQAPKLLFHYYDKDFNNEADTPDNFQSRRPNTSFCFLDIRSPGLGDTAMYLCATSGAPDSTEAFFGQGTRLTVV.

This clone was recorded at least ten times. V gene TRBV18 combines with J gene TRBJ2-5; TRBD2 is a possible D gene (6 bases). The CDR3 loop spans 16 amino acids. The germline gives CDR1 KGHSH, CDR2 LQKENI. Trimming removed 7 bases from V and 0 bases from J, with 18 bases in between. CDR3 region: CASLIPGGVYQETQYF. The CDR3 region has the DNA TGTGCCAGCTTAATCCCTGGCGGGGTTTACCAAGAGACCCAGTACTTC.

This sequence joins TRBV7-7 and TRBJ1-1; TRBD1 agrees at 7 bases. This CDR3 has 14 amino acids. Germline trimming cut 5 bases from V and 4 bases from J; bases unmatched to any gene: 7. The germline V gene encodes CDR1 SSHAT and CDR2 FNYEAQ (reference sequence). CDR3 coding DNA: TGTGCCAGCAGCCCCTCAGACAGGGCCACTGAAGCTTTCTTT. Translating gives CASSPSDRATEAFF.

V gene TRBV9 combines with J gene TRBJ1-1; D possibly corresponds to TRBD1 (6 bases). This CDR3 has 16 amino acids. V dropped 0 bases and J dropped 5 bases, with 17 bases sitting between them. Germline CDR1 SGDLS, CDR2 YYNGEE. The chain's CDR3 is CASSVGSHGGYTEAFF. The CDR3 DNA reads TGTGCCAGCAGCGTAGGTTCCCATGGGGGCTATACTGAAGCTTTCTTT.

The CDR3 DNA is TGTGCCAGCAGCGTAACAGGGATGAACACTGAAGCTTTCTTT. Protein: CASSVTGMNTEAFF. The chain combines TRBV9 with TRBJ1-1, with D perhaps TRBD1 (6 bases). CDR1 is SGDLS, CDR2 YYNGEE, per germline. The CDR3 is made up of 14 amino acids. Trimming cost V 1 base and J 0 bases, with 7 bases left between them.

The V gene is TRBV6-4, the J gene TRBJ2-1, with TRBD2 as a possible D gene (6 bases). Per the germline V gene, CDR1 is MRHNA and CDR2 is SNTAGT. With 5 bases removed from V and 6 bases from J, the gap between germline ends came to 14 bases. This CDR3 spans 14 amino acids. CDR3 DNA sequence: TGTGCCAGCAGTCTAGCGTCGGCGGGCAATGAGCAGTTCTTC. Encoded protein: CASSLASAGNEQFF.

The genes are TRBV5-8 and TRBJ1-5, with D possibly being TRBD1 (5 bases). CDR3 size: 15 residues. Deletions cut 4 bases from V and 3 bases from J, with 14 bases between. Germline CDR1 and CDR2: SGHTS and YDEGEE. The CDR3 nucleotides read TGTGCCAGCAGCCTACGTTGGGGCGACAATCAGCCCCAGCATTTT. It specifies CASSLRWGDNQPQHF.

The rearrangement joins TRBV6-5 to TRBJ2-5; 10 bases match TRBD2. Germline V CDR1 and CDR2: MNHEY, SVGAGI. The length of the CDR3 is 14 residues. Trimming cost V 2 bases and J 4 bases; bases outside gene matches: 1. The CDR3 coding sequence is TGTGCCAGCAGTTACCTAGCGGGGGCAGAGACCCAGTACTTC. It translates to CASSYLAGAETQYF.